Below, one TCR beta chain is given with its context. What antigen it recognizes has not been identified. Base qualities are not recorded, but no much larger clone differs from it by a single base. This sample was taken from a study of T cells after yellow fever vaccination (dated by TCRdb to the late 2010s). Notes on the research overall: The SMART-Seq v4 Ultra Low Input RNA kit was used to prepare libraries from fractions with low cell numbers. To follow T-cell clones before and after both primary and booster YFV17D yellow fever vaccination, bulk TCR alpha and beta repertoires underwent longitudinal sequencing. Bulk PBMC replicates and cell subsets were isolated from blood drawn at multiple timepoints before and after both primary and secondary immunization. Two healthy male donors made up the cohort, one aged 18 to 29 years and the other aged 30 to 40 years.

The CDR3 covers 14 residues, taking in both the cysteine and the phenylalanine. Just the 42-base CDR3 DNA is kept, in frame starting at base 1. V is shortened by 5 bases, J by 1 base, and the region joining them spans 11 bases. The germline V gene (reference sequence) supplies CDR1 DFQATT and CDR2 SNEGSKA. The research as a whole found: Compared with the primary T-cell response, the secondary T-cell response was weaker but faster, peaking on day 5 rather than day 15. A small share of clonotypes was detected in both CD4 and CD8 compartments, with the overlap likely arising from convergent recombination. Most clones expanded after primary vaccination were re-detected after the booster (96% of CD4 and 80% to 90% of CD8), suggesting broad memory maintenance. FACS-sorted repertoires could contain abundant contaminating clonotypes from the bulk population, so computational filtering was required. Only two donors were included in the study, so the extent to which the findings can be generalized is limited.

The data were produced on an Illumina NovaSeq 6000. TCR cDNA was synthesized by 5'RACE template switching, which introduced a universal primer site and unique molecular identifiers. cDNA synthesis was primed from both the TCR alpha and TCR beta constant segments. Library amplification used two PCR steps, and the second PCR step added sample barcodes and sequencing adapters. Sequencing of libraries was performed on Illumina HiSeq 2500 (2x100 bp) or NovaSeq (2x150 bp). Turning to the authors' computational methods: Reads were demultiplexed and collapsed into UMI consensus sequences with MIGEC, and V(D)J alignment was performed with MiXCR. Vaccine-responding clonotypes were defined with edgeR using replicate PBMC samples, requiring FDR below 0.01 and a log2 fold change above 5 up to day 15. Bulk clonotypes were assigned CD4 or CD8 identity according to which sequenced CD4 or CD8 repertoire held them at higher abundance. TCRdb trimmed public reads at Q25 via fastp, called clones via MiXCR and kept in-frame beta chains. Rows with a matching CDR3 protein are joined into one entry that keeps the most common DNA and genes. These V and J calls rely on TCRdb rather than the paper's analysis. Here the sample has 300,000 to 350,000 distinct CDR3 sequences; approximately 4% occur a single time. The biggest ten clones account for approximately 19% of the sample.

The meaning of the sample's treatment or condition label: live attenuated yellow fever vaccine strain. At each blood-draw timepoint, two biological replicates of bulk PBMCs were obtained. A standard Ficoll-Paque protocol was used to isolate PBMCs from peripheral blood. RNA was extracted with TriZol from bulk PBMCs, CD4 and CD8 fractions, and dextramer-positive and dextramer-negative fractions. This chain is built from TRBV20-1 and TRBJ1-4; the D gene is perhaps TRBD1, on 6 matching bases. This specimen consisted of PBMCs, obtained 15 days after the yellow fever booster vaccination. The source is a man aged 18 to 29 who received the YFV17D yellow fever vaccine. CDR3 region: CSALTGITNEKLFF. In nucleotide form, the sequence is TGCAGTGCTCTTACAGGGATAACTAATGAAAAACTGTTTTTT.